The present T cell receptor (beta chain) was sequenced within a study of identical twins. Study observations and caveats: Twin pairs' shared out-of-frame alpha sequences were enriched in low generation probability. Models, which agreed with sharing between unrelated individuals, nonetheless underestimated the out-of-frame TCR alpha sharing seen in monozygotic twins. Findings depended on cross-sectional statistics rather than tracking the same donors.

Turning to this clonotype: The antigen is unknown. Germline is not matched at one junction end, which may reflect a read error.

Template switching added a universal primer binding site, and final cDNA carried unique molecular identifiers. TCRdb reanalysed the 5' RACE reads using MiXCR and keeps one entry per CDR3 protein. The sample holds 1.5 million to 2 million distinct CDR3 sequences, about 32% seen once. Sequencing used cord blood. The origin of this receptor is a newborn girl in good health.

CDR3 nucleotide sequence: TGTGCCAGCAGCTTAGTACAGGGGACAGATGCGCAGTATTTT. Protein: CASSLVQGTDAQYF. The genes are TRBV7-2 and TRBJ2-3, with 7 bases fitting TRBD1. The CDR3 consists of 14 residues. In germline, CDR1 is SGHTA, CDR2 FQGNSA.